One sample yielded the 2 T cell receptor beta chains listed below, sequenced in a study of human T cells and chemical hapten exposure. TCRdb called the RACE reads again in MiXCR, with one record for every CDR3 protein. The sample holds around 380,000 distinct CDR3 sequences, 4.8% seen once. Time point: patch test 1, 2 weeks after DPC sensitization. Treatment here: therapeutic diphenylcyclopropenone sensitization with weekly scalp DPC. Sequenced here: whole blood, sampled in connection with sensitization to the hapten diphenylcyclopropenone (DPC). These receptors all come from a woman aged 50 to 60 with alopecia areata. Some clones in this sample may be carry-over from other donors' samples.

The sample holds many counts of this clonotype. The chain couples TRBV7-7 to TRBJ1-1; D is unclear. The germline V gene encodes CDR1 SSHAT and CDR2 FNYEAQ (reference sequence). The CDR3 consists of 13 residues. Trimming removed 4 bases from V and 2 bases from J, with 8 bases in between. CDR3 nucleotide sequence: TGTGCCAGCAGCTCGCAGCCCAACACTGAAGCTTTCTTT. This encodes CASSSQPNTEAFF.

In its sample, this clonotype was seen once. V gene TRBV5-1 combines with J gene TRBJ1-1; D not resolved. This CDR3 has 12 amino acids. The V gene's germline CDR1 is SGHRS and CDR2 YFSETQ. The ends were cut back, 0 bases at V and 10 bases at J, with 10 bases in the middle. As DNA, the CDR3 is TGCGCCAGCAGCTTGGCGGGGAGTGTAGCTTTCTTT. Translated: CASSLAGSVAFF.